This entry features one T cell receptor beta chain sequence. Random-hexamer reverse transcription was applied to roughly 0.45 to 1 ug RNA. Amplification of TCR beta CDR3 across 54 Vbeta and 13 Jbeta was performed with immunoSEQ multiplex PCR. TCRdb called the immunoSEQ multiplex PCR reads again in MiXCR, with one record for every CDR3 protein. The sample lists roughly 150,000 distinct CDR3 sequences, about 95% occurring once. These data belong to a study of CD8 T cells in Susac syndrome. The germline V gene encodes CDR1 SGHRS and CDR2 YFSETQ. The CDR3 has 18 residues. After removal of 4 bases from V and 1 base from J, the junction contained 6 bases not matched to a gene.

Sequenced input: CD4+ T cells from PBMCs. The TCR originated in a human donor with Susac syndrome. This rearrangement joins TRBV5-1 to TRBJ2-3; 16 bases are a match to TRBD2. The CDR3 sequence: CASSAGLAGGKGTDTQYF. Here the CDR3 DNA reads TGCGCCAGCAGCGCGGGACTAGCGGGGGGGAAGGGCACAGATACGCAGTATTTT.